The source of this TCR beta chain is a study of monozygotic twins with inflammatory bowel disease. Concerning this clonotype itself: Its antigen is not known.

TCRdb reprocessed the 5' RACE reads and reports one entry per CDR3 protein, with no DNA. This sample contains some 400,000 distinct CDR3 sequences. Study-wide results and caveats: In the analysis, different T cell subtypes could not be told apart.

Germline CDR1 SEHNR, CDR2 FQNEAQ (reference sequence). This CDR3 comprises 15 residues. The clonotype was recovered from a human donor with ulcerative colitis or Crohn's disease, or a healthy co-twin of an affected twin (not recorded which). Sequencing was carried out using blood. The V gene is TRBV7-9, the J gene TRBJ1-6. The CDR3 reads CASSLGSQNNSPLHF. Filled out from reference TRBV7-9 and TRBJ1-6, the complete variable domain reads DTGVSQNPRHKITKRGQNVTFRCDPISEHNRLYWYRQTLGQGPEFLTYFQNEAQLEKSRLLSDRFSAERPKGSFSTLEIQRTEQGDSAMYLCASSLGSQNNSPLHFGNGTRLTVT.